Listed below are T cell receptor beta chains from one sample, sequenced in a study of shared clonotypes between healthy human individuals. Profiled with immunoSEQ multiplex PCR; TCRdb holds only in-frame clones, not every one. The sample yields about 2.3 million clones, around 93% seen once. Sample: naive CD4+ T cells from PBMCs. These receptors came from a man younger than 35 in good health. Some clones in this sample may be carry-over from other donors' samples. CDR3s include the opening cysteine and the closing phenylalanine or tryptophan. The D gene is left open where the match is weak. Expanded clones get a size class; other rows say once, few or many, or leave the size out.

D | J | V | size | DNA | CDR3
NA | TRBJ2-2 | TRBV20-1 | NA | TGCAGTGCTAGGACAACCGGGGAGCTGTTTTTT | CSARTTGELFF
NA | TRBJ2-6 | TRBV29-1 | NA | TGCAGCGCAGGGACCTCTGGGGCCAACGTCCTGACTTTC | CSAGTSGANVLTF
NA | TRBJ2-5 | TRBV18 | once | TGTGCCAGCTCACAAAATCAGAATCGGGGTGGAGAGACCCAGTACTTC | CASSQNQNRGGETQYF
NA | TRBJ2-1 | TRBV5-1 | NA | TGCGCCAGCAGCTCTAGGACCGGGACACCTTCCTACAATGAGCAGTTCTTC | CASSSRTGTPSYNEQFF
TRBD1 | TRBJ1-6 | TRBV6-5 | NA | TGTGCCAGCAGGCGGGACAGGGTGAGGAATTCACCCCTCCACTTT | CASRRDRVRNSPLHF
NA | TRBJ1-5 | TRBV27 | NA | TGTGCCAGCAGTTTATTCTCCAGGGAGCGCAATCAGCCCCAGCATTTT | CASSLFSRERNQPQHF
TRBD1 | TRBJ2-1 | TRBV2 | once | TGTGCCAGCAGCTTCGACAGGGGGCCGGAAAATGAGCAGTTCTTC | CASSFDRGPENEQFF
NA | TRBJ1-5 | TRBV28 | NA | TGTGCCAGCACCCGGAAGTTCGGGACACCCAATCAGCCCCAGCATTTT | CASTRKFGTPNQPQHF
TRBD2 | TRBJ2-1 | TRBV5-1 | NA | TGCGCCAGCAGGGCCCTACCTAGCGGGCACTCCTACAATGAGCAGTTCTTC | CASRALPSGHSYNEQFF
NA | TRBJ1-2 | TRBV5-1 | NA | TGCGCCAGCACCGTGAGTGAGTCCCGGGGCTATGGCTACACCTTC | CASTVSESRGYGYTF
NA | TRBJ1-4 | TRBV2 | NA | TGTGCCAGCAGTGAGGTAGAGTCGGAAAAACTGTTTTTT | CASSEVESEKLFF
NA | TRBJ2-5 | TRBV30 | NA | TGTGCCTGGAGTGTGTGGGAGACCCAGTACTTC | CAWSVWETQYF
NA | TRBJ2-7 | TRBV28 | NA | TGTGCCAGCAGCCAACTGATCTACGAGCAGTACTTC | CASSQLIYEQYF
TRBD1 | TRBJ1-1 | TRBV28 | NA | TGTGCCAGCAGCTCAAGGACAGGGTGGGAACCTGAAGCTTTCTTT | CASSSRTGWEPEAFF
TRBD2 | TRBJ2-2 | TRBV5-1 | NA | TGCGCCAGCAGCTTGGCTGGACTAGCAGGCACCGGGGAGCTGTTTTTT | CASSLAGLAGTGELFF
TRBD2 | TRBJ2-3 | TRBV4-1 | NA | TGCGCCAGCAGCCAAGGACTGGGGACTAGCGGCATTTTGGGTACGCAGTATTTT | CASSQGLGTSGILGTQYF
TRBD1 | TRBJ2-1 | TRBV7-2 | NA | TGTGCCAGCAGCTTAGGGCAGGGGGCGGTCAATGAGCAGTTCTTC | CASSLGQGAVNEQFF
TRBD2 | TRBJ2-7 | TRBV28 | NA | TGTGCCAGCAGTCCCGGGGGCAGCGGGAGCTACGAGCAGTACTTC | CASSPGGSGSYEQYF
NA | TRBJ1-2 | TRBV7-2 | NA | TGTGCCAGCAGCTTGGGCCTTAACTATGGCTACACCTTC | CASSLGLNYGYTF
NA | TRBJ2-1 | TRBV2 | once | TGTGCCAGCAGTGAAATGGGCAATGAGCAGTTCTTC | CASSEMGNEQFF
TRBD2 | TRBJ2-7 | TRBV27 | NA | TGTGCCAGCCGGTTAGCGGGAGAGCTCTACGAGCAGTACTTC | CASRLAGELYEQYF
NA | TRBJ2-5 | TRBV5-1 | few | TGCGCCAGCAGCTTGGGAGGCCAAGAGACCCAGTACTTC | CASSLGGQETQYF
NA | TRBJ2-7 | TRBV5-1 | once | TGCGCCAGCAGCTTGGAGACGCGTGTACTCTACGAGCAGTACTTC | CASSLETRVLYEQYF
TRBD2 | TRBJ2-1 | TRBV5-4 | NA | TGTGCCAGCAGCTTGGCCGGGGCCAGCGGGAGTGTCTTGTGGAATGAGCAGTTCTTC | CASSLAGASGSVLWNEQFF
TRBD1 | TRBJ2-5 | TRBV5-1 | NA | TGCGCCAGCAGCTTCGGCCAGGGGGCAGAGACCCAGTACTTC | CASSFGQGAETQYF
NA | TRBJ2-2 | TRBV5-6 | NA | TGTGCCAGCAGCTTGGTAGGCACCGGGGAGCTGTTTTTT | CASSLVGTGELFF
TRBD2 | TRBJ2-5 | TRBV5-1 | once | TGCGCCAGCGCGCTAGCGGGAGGGCCAGAGACCCAGTACTTC | CASALAGGPETQYF
NA | TRBJ2-7 | TRBV15 | NA | TGTGCCACCAGCAGAGATGGCAGGTCAGGATACGAGCAGTACTTC | CATSRDGRSGYEQYF
TRBD2 | TRBJ2-7 | TRBV11-2 | once | TGTGCCAGCAGCTCATTTGAGCGGGGAACCTACGAGCAGTACTTC | CASSSFERGTYEQYF
NA | TRBJ1-1 | TRBV18 | NA | TGTGCCAGCTCACCGAACAGCCGGAACACTGAAGCTTTCTTT | CASSPNSRNTEAFF
NA | TRBJ2-3 | TRBV6-6 | NA | TGTGCCAGCAGTTCCCCCTCTCTAGGAGATACGCAGTATTTT | CASSSPSLGDTQYF
NA | TRBJ2-4 | TRBV30 | NA | TGTGCCTGGAGTGTTACAGGGGAGGGGTCCCTAGCCAAAAACATTCAGTACTTC | CAWSVTGEGSLAKNIQYF
NA | TRBJ2-4 | TRBV6-5 | NA | TGTGCCAGCAGTTACGTCACGGGCCAGGGGAACATTCAGTACTTC | CASSYVTGQGNIQYF
NA | TRBJ2-2 | TRBV7-8 | NA | TGTGCCAGCAGCCTCTACGGGAGGAACACCGGGGAGCTGTTTTTT | CASSLYGRNTGELFF
TRBD2 | TRBJ2-7 | TRBV5-4 | NA | TGTGCCAGCAGCTTGGATAGCGGGGGCTGGAACGAGCAGTACTTC | CASSLDSGGWNEQYF
TRBD1 | TRBJ2-2 | TRBV7-9 | NA | TGTGCCAGCACCCTAGGACAGGCCGGGGAGCTGTTTTTT | CASTLGQAGELFF
NA | TRBJ1-2 | TRBV27 | NA | TGTGCCAGCAGCCGGGACGGCCGTAACTATGGCTACACCTTC | CASSRDGRNYGYTF
TRBD1 | TRBJ1-5 | TRBV5-1 | once | TGCGCCAGCAGCTTAGGAATTTTGGCGAGACAGGGAACGGATCAGCCCCAGCATTTT | CASSLGILARQGTDQPQHF
NA | TRBJ1-4 | TRBV6-1 | NA | TGTGCCAGCAGTGACCAACAGGGCGTGGCAGGCGAAAAACTGTTTTTT | CASSDQQGVAGEKLFF
TRBD2 | TRBJ2-7 | TRBV4-3 | NA | TGCGCCAGCAGCCAAGAACACGCGGGAGGGACCGAGCAGTACTTC | CASSQEHAGGTEQYF
TRBD1 | TRBJ2-2 | TRBV18 | NA | TGTGCCAGCTCAACAACAGGGGTCGGGGTCACCGGGGAGCTGTTTTTT | CASSTTGVGVTGELFF
NA | TRBJ2-7 | TRBV30 | NA | TGTGCCTACCTCACGAGGGGGTCCTACGAGCAGTACTTC | CAYLTRGSYEQYF
NA | TRBJ2-3 | TRBV4-2 | NA | TGTGCCAGCAGCCAAGAACTCTTTTTTAGCACAGATACGCAGTATTTT | CASSQELFFSTDTQYF